The 17 T cell receptor beta chains in this list originate from one sample, sequenced in a study of blood T cell repertoires in COVID-19. The assay was immunoSEQ multiplex PCR, and TCRdb's table has in-frame clones only and misses some. The table records fewer than 75,000 clones, 88% of them present only once. The sequenced sample was peripheral blood. These receptors originate from a man aged 65 to 85 with acute or convalescent COVID-19.

The gene calls are TRBV2 and TRBJ2-3, with 9 bases that match TRBD2. Looked up from germline, CDR1 is SNHLY and CDR2 is FYNNEI. CDR3 size: 17 residues. J lost 5 bases, V lost 0 bases, and 9 bases had no gene match. In DNA form, the CDR3 reads TGTGCCAGCAGTGAAGCGCTGGGCGGGGGGGGCAGAGATACGCAGTATTTT. Protein sequence: CASSEALGGGGRDTQYF.

The chain combines TRBV28 with TRBJ1-5; 9 nucleotides match TRBD1. This CDR3 contains 21 residues. Looked up from germline, CDR1 is MDHEN and CDR2 is SYDVKM. The V and J ends lost 3 bases and 6 bases, in that order; junction bases with no gene match: 24. The CDR3 DNA is TGTGCCAGCAGTTTTAGCTTGGGGCGGGACAGGGTCCCCCGGAGGGGTCAGCCCCAGCATTTT. It yields the protein CASSFSLGRDRVPRRGQPQHF.

V and J are TRBV30 and TRBJ1-5; D might be TRBD1 (6 bases). Germline values: CDR1 GTSNPN, CDR2 SVGIG (reference sequence). Trimming stripped 0 bases from V and 5 bases from J, with 17 bases between. This CDR3 is 16 amino acids long. The CDR3 DNA reads as TGTGCCTGGAGTGTACAACAGGGCCGTCGGGATCAGCCCCAGCATTTT. It is translated as CAWSVQQGRRDQPQHF.

The gene calls are TRBV5-6 and TRBJ1-2; 8 nucleotides line up with TRBD1. J gave up 6 bases and V 4 bases, and 5 bases lay outside the gene matches. CDR1 and CDR2 (germline): SGHDT, YYEEEE. This CDR3 contains 13 residues. CDR3 amino acids: CASSGMDRDGYTF. CDR3 DNA sequence: TGTGCCAGCAGCGGGATGGACAGGGATGGCTACACCTTC.

CDR3 DNA: TGTGCCAGCAGCTTAGAGACTGGTTCCTCTCGGTCCTACGAGCAGTACTTC. Its translation: CASSLETGSSRSYEQYF. This rearrangement joins TRBV7-6 to TRBJ2-7; D is ambiguous. The CDR3 is made up of 17 amino acids. The germline V gene encodes CDR1 SGHVS and CDR2 FNYEAQ. V lost 1 base and J lost 1, with 17 bases in between.

This clone is a singleton in its sample. The chain combines TRBV6-6 with TRBJ2-2; TRBD1 agrees at 8 bases. The germline V gene has CDR1 MNHNY and CDR2 SVGAGI (reference sequence). The CDR3 covers 16 residues. V lost 6 bases to trimming and J lost 0 bases; unmatched junction nucleotides: 6. In DNA form, the CDR3 reads TGTGCCAGCAGGACAGAGGACAGGGCGAACACCGGGGAGCTGTTTTTT. Its protein product is CASRTEDRANTGELFF.

The chain couples TRBV4-1 to TRBJ2-7; 9 bases are shared with TRBD2. This CDR3 contains 18 residues. Germline CDR1 is MGHRA and CDR2 is YSYEKL. V shed 3 bases, J shed 2 bases, and the junction held 14 bases outside the gene matches. CDR3 DNA sequence: TGCGCCAGCAGCCATGACCGCCGTTATAGCGGGGGAGCCTACGAGCAGTACTTC. It encodes CASSHDRRYSGGAYEQYF.

The rearrangement links TRBV7-9 to TRBJ1-6, with a weak D call TRBD1 (6 bases). CDR3 size: 19 residues. The V gene's germline CDR1 is SEHNR and CDR2 FQNEAQ (reference sequence). Deletions cut 6 bases from V and 1 base from J, with 22 bases between. The chain's CDR3 is CASRLYVPQGRSYNSPLHF. As DNA, the CDR3 is TGTGCCAGCAGGCTTTACGTCCCGCAGGGGCGGTCCTATAATTCACCCCTCCACTTT.

The V call is TRBV28, the J call TRBJ1-5; TRBD1 matches at 9 bases. V trimming: 5 bases; J trimming: 2 bases; junction bases outside the gene matches: 4. Germline CDR1 and CDR2: MDHEN and SYDVKM. The CDR3 length is 15 residues. Here the CDR3 reads CASSVQGARNQPQHF. The CDR3 DNA reads as TGTGCCAGCAGTGTACAGGGGGCACGCAATCAGCCCCAGCATTTT.

The chain recombines TRBV6-6 with TRBJ2-7; D might be TRBD1 (5 bases). CDR1 and CDR2 from the germline V gene are MNHNY and SVGAGI (reference sequence). The CDR3 spans 13 residues. V lost 2 bases and J lost 2, with 7 bases in between. The CDR3 bases are TGTGCCAGCAGTTACGGCAGGGCCTACGAGCAGTACTTC. Translation gives CASSYGRAYEQYF.

The chain is built from TRBV5-4 and TRBJ2-5; D is unclear. Germline assignment: CDR1 SGHNT and CDR2 YYREEE (reference sequence). V lost 4 bases, J lost 5 bases, and 12 bases lay in between. The CDR3 spans 13 residues. The CDR3 DNA follows: TGTGCCAGCAGCCCAGGTTTTGGGGAGACCCAGTACTTC. As protein: CASSPGFGETQYF.

The sample holds one count of this clone. The chain uses TRBV5-6 and TRBJ1-2; D unclear. V shed 5 bases and J shed 5 bases, with 7 bases lying between them. CDR1 SGHDT and CDR2 YYEEEE come from the germline V gene. The CDR3 length is 11 residues. CDR3 protein: CASSLRYGYTF. The CDR3 region has the DNA TGTGCCAGCAGTCTGAGGTATGGCTACACCTTC.

V usage is TRBV14 and J usage is TRBJ1-1; D gene uncertain. CDR1 and CDR2 from the germline V gene are SGHDN and FVKESK. V shed 4 bases and J shed 1 base, with 16 bases lying between them. CDR3 length: 16 residues. The CDR3 region is CASSPKRGLQNTEAFF. Here the CDR3 DNA reads TGTGCCAGCAGCCCTAAACGAGGACTCCAGAACACTGAAGCTTTCTTT.

This clone was observed once. The chain has TRBV12-3 or TRBV12-4 and TRBJ1-1; TRBD1 aligns across 8 bases. V shed 6 bases, J shed 13 bases, and the junction held 7 bases outside the gene matches. This CDR3 spans 11 amino acids. The CDR3 region is CASSSWTGSFF. DNA of the CDR3: TGTGCCAGCAGCTCTTGGACAGGGAGTTTCTTT.

This clone was counted only a few times. The same CDR3 can be traced to other DNA sequences in this sample. V is TRBV6-6 and J is TRBJ1-1; 7 nucleotides match TRBD1. Per germline, CDR1 MNHNY and CDR2 SVGAGI (reference sequence). This CDR3 region has 13 residues. V dropped 6 bases and J dropped 5; count of bases not matched to a gene: 6. The CDR3 sequence: CASSPPTGTEAFF. DNA of the CDR3: TGTGCCAGCAGCCCCCCGACAGGGACTGAAGCTTTCTTT.

This clone was found many times. The chain is built from TRBV19 and TRBJ1-5; 7 bases line up with TRBD1. CDR1 is LNHDA, CDR2 SQIVND, per germline (reference sequence). This CDR3 is built from 17 residues. V trimming: 1 base; J trimming: 0 bases; junction bases outside the gene matches: 6. The CDR3 DNA reads TGTGCCAGTAGTATAGGGAGGGGGCAGTATAGCAATCAGCCCCAGCATTTT. Its protein is CASSIGRGQYSNQPQHF. The full variable domain, rest sourced from reference TRBV19 and TRBJ1-5, is DGGITQSPKYLFRKEGQNVTLSCEQNLNHDAMYWYRQDPGQGLRLIYYSQIVNDFQKGDIAEGYSVSREKKESFPLTVTSAQKNPTAFYLCASSIGRGQYSNQPQHFGDGTRLSIL.

The V call is TRBV11-2, the J call TRBJ2-2; D unresolved. V was cut by 7 bases and J by 6 bases, with 15 bases left in between. From germline, CDR1 is SGHAT and CDR2 FQNNGV. CDR3 size: 14 residues. The CDR3 coding sequence is TGTGCCAGCACCCTCTCTAGTGTGGCCGGGGAGCTGTTTTTT. This sequence encodes CASTLSSVAGELFF.